This T cell receptor beta chain came from a study of shared clonotypes between healthy human individuals (dated by TCRdb to 2018 to 2020). Regarding the study in general: Three men and a couple of women, aged 18 to 49 years, made up the cohort. For each donor, three plates each were used for CD4 naive and CD4 memory, two plates were used for CD8 naive, and one plate was used for CD8 memory. To estimate repertoire size and how much clonotype sharing occurs between individuals, the study deeply sequenced the blood TCR repertoires of 5 or 6 healthy adults. To increase sequencing depth and limit assay-specific biases, different laboratories used diverse techniques to prepare libraries and sequence TCR repertoires. Per donor, leukapheresis produced somewhere between about 0.9 and 9 billion PBMCs. The paper as a whole reports these results and caveats: Larger estimated clonotype richness was generally found for naive subsets than for memory subsets. About 5% of naive CD4, 3.5% of naive CD8, roughly 2.5% of memory CD4, and approximately 0.39% of memory CD8 clonotypes were shared across several donors. Sampling was restricted to blood, and TCR repertoires in tissue are likely to differ from TCR repertoires in blood. Because the study included only a small number of donors, the genetic and exposure-history diversity represented was limited. Clonotypes shared by all four sorted-subset donors showed higher generation probabilities than non-shared clonotypes. Based on pairwise subsampling, the degree of clonotype sharing among donors was expected to be affected by sequencing depth. Rarefaction of sorted-subset datasets indicated incomplete sequencing despite the large sequencing depth.

TCR CDR3 regions were amplified from genomic DNA by multiplex PCR using the deep immunoSEQ assay. Genomic DNA extracted from each cell subset was distributed evenly over all wells of several immunoSEQ 96-well plates, and each plate served as one replicate. For sorted subsets, around 200 ng genomic DNA, equal to about 30,000 T cell genomes, was loaded into each replicate PCR. The purified libraries were quantified using a Qubit 3.0 fluorometer, sized with a Bioanalyzer 2100, and then quantified again using the KAPA Library Quantification kit. Every immunoSEQ 96-well plate was sequenced on a separate single-read 150-cycle Illumina NextSeq 550 flow cell. The published analysis was carried out like this. Because the immunoSEQ output included only junctional sequences and no quality scores, the filtering could not be the same as the filtering used for full-length reads. Sequences were annotated with PyIR, a Python wrapper for IgBLAST v1.9, and V/J genes and CDR3 were assigned using IMGT germline references. Any read was removed if the V/J assignment was weak (E-value above 1e-6), the CDR3 was missing, or the read contained stop codons, out-of-frame junctions, or ambiguous translated residues. V3J clonotypes were defined as sequences sharing the same inferred V gene, J gene, and CDR3 amino acid sequence. Percentage overlap between repertoires was calculated by dividing the number of shared unique clonotypes by the size of the smaller repertoire. Three approaches were used to assess repertoire richness: RTK rarefaction, the Chao1 estimator, and Recon v2.1 estimates of unobserved clonotypes. For all TCRbeta clonotypes obtained by the gDNA method from four donors, generation probabilities were computed with OLGA. The immuneACCESS repertoire file appears here via TCRdb, limited to in-frame rearrangements. These files lack a portion of the clones; in checked studies, under half of the deficit traces to unresolved V genes, and the cause of the others is not known. The D gene and trimming were derived from the DNA, and the V and J assignments and clone size from that table. The sample includes millions of clones, with roughly 95% observed a single time. The leading ten clones occupy more than 0.1% of the sample.

Per the germline V gene (reference sequence), SEHNR is the CDR1 and FQNEAQ is the CDR2. The junction shows trimming of 5 bases on V and 8 bases on J, plus 18 bases between the germline ends. Counted from cysteine to phenylalanine, this CDR3 has 14 amino acids. The entry retains the CDR3 DNA only, 42 bases that are in frame from base 1. Donors were healthy HIV-negative adults with no recently reported acute infections or vaccinations. Every donor was a Caucasian adult residing in Nashville, Tennessee, USA. Magnetic negative selection was used to enrich CD4+ T cells, after which naive cells were positively selected on CD45RA and the negative fraction became the memory subset. Blood was collected by leukapheresis, and PBMCs were isolated by Ficoll-Histopaque density gradient centrifugation and then cryopreserved in liquid nitrogen vapor phase. Purity and quantity of every magnetically sorted T cell population were checked by analytical flow cytometry. Each sorted fraction had its genomic DNA isolated and then quantified by UV absorbance on a Nanodrop 2000c.

Points on this clone: Its antigen remains undetermined. Within one base of it there is no much larger clone, and no base qualities were kept.

This clonotype originated in a man aged 18 to 30 in good health. The chain is assembled from TRBV7-9 and TRBJ1-2; no D gene call is confident. The source material was naive CD4+ T cells sorted from blood. The sample's cell subset or site label, in plain terms: CD45RA+ positively selected. The DNA sequence is as follows: TGTGCCAGCAGCAAGAGTTTGCTGGATGGCGGCTACACCTTC. Translation gives CASSKSLLDGGYTF.